This T cell receptor beta chain originates from a study of blood T cells in healthy people across ages. About this clonotype: No antigen is known for it.

Overall study results and limits: With age, beta diversity per million T cells declined roughly linearly, significantly by approximately 41. Since the PBMCs were unsorted, naive and antigen-experienced cells could not be conclusively compared. Fewer expanded clones and more diversity marked long-lived versus aged donors.

V shed 1 base, J shed 5 bases, and the junction held 7 bases outside the gene matches. Germline-derived CDR1 and CDR2 are KGHSY and FQNENV. The CDR3 runs to 15 residues. A second PCR, run for 7 to 11 cycles, used a sample-barcoded 5' primer plus a J-beta primer mix. A 12-random-nucleotide template-switch adaptor tagged each cDNA molecule. MiXCR, applied by TCRdb to the 5' RACE reads, yields one record per CDR3 protein. The sample has about a million distinct CDR3 sequences, roughly 51% seen once. The source of this sequence is a woman in her sixties or seventies in good health. V usage is TRBV16 and J usage is TRBJ2-7, with 8 bases that match TRBD2. The material sequenced was blood. This chain's CDR3 is CASSQLEREKNEQYF. CDR3 sequence (DNA): TGTGCCAGCAGCCAATTGGAGCGGGAGAAGAACGAGCAGTACTTC.